This paragraph reports one T cell receptor (beta chain). The antigen this receptor binds is unknown. Each CD8+ T cell subset was flow-sorted in triplicate, and some 310,000 cells per subset were placed directly into RLT lysis buffer. Naive CD8+ T cells were defined stringently as CD45RO-CCR7+CD27+CD95- to exclude memory contaminants. Using standard density gradient centrifugation, peripheral blood mononuclear cells were isolated from buffy coats. Naive CXCR3-negative and CXCR3-positive CD8+ T cells were flow-sorted on a FACSAria III. Total RNA was extracted from sorted cells with an RNeasy Mini Kit. The sample is drawn from a study of CXCR3-negative and CXCR3-positive naive CD8 T cells (dated by TCRdb to the late 2010s). About the investigation overall: In total, some 150 million TRB reads were obtained, corresponding to roughly 1.5 +/- 0.3 million reads per library. Naive subsets from about 5 donors and memory cells from 3 donors were included in the TRBV-TRBJ cluster analysis. Diversity and physicochemical repertoire analyses covered about a dozen donors pooled from two independent experiments. Study-level results and caveats: Freshly isolated PBMCs were used for most assays because CXCR3 expression partially decreased after cryopreservation. Naive CXCR3-negative and CXCR3-positive cells from the same donor showed similar TRBV-TRBJ usage, whereas memory cells showed distinct patterns. Because surface CD5, which has been linked to self-reactivity in mice, was comparable between naive subsets, TCR interaction strength was also inferred from TRB CDR3 physicochemical properties. Comparably high repertoire diversity was found in both naive subsets, whereas much lower repertoire diversity was found in memory CD8+ T cells. TRB CDR3s from CXCR3-positive naive cells showed higher hydrophobicity (lower Kidera factor 4), lower energy, and higher strength and volume indices than CXCR3-negative naive cells.

Via the germline V gene, CDR1 is MDHEN and CDR2 SYDVKM. The CDR3 contains 16 residues, cysteine and phenylalanine counted. Nucleotide data are not available. The sample was run on a NextSeq 550. The Human TCR Profiling Kit (MiLaboratory) was used to make UMI-labeled 5' RACE TRB cDNA libraries. cDNA synthesis used the entire amount of extracted RNA, and PCR amplification then used the entire amount of cDNA produced. Libraries were prepared in parallel with an identical number of PCR cycles. Processing in the source paper ran as follows. With a minimum of two reads required per UMI, MIGEC and MiXCR pulled out about 50,000 +/- 10,000 unique UMI-labeled TRB cDNA molecules from each library. On average, approximately 40,000 +/- 10,000 functional in-frame TRB CDR3 nucleotide clonotypes lacking stop codons were found per library. After downsampling to 5000 UMI-labeled TRB molecules per sample, diversity metrics such as normalized Shannon-Wiener and Chao1 were calculated in VDJtools. VDJtools computed clonotype-size-weighted physicochemical properties of the central five CDR3 residues: interaction energy, strength, volume and Kidera factor 4. The reads, reprocessed by TCRdb, yield one row per CDR3 protein sequence and no DNA. TCRdb's processing, not the authors', yielded these V and J calls. The record for this sample contains about 98,000 distinct CDR3 sequences. The ten largest account for approximately 1.1% of the sample.

The chain is assembled from TRBV28 and TRBJ2-6; TCRdb's D gene call, TRBD2, goes unchecked for lack of DNA. This receptor was identified in a human donor in good health. Some clones in this sample may be carry-over from other donors' samples. The sample comprised naive CXCR3+ CD8+ T cells from blood. The sample's cell subset or site, from its label and the paper: CD45RO-CCR7+CD27+CD95- naive CD8+ T cells expressing CXCR3 (TNR3+). This receptor has the CDR3 CAATTGPLTGANVLTF.